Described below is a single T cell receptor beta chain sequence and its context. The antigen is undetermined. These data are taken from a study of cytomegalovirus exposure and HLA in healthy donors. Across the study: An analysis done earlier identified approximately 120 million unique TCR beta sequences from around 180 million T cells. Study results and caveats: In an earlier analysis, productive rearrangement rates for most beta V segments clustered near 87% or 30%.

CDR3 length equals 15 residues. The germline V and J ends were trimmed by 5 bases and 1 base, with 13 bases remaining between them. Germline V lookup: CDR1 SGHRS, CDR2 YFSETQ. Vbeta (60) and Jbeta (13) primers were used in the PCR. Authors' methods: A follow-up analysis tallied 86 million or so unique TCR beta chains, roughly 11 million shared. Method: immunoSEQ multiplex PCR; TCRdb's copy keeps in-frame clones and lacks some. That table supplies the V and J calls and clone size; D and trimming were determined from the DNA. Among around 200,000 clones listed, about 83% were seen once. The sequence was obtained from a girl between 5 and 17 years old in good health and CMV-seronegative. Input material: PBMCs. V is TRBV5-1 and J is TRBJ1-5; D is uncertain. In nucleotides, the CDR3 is TGCGCCAGCAGTCGATTGAGGGTGAGCAATCAGCCCCAGCATTTT. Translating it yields CASSRLRVSNQPQHF. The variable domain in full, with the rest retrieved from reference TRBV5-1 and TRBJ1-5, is KAGVTQTPRYLIKTRGQQVTLSCSPISGHRSVSWYQQTPGQGLQFLFEYFSETQRNKGNFPGRFSGRQFSNSRSEMNVSTLELGDSALYLCASSRLRVSNQPQHFGDGTRLSIL.